This TCR beta chain originates from a study of T cells in Graves' hyperthyroidism and ophthalmopathy. In this sample, this clonotype turned up a few times. The antigen remains undetermined. It was uncontrolled infection, other autoimmune disease, pregnancy or lactation that excluded patients. Germline V gene data show CDR1 as SGHDN and CDR2 as FVKESK. This CDR3 region has 16 residues. Trimming removed 9 bases from V and 0 bases from J; junction bases left unmatched: 13. Using RNA transcripts as the source, TCR beta CDR3 regions were amplified. HTBI primers were employed in a first-round RT-PCR of the TCR CDR3. TCRdb ran MiXCR on the multiplex PCR reads and lists one entry per CDR3 protein. The sample lists 500,000 to 650,000 distinct CDR3 sequences; around 15% were seen once. Study-level results: Stable hyperthyroidism and ophthalmopathy were separated using 13 V-J signatures.

The sequence derives from a woman aged 40 to 55 with Graves' hyperthyroidism. The chain has TRBV14 and TRBJ1-1; TRBD1 matches at 7 bases. Sequences were obtained from blood. The CDR3 region is CARYKRGPTMNTEAFF. The DNA of the CDR3 is TGTGCCAGATATAAAAGGGGGCCCACAATGAACACTGAAGCTTTCTTT.